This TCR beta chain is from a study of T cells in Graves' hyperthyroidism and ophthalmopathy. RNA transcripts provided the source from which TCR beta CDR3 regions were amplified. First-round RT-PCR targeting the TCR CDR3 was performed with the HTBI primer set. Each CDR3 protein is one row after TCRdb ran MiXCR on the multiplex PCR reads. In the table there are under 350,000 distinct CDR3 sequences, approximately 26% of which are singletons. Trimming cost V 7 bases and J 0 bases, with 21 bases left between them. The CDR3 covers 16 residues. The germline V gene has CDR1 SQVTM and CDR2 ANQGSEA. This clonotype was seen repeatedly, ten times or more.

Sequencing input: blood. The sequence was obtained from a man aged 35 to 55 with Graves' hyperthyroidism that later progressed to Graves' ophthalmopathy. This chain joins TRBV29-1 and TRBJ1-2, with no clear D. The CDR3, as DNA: TGCAGCGCCCTATGGAGCGGGAAACCCACTAACTATGGCTACACCTTC. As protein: CSALWSGKPTNYGYTF.